The entry below gives a single T cell receptor (beta chain) sequence along with its context. The antigen is unknown. This sample was taken from a study of cytotoxic CD8 clonotypes in ibrutinib-treated CLL. The CDR3 runs 14 residues. V lost 7 bases, J lost 1 base, and 13 bases lay in between. CDR1 and CDR2 from the germline V gene are MNHNS and SASEGT. TCRdb's table, derived via immunoSEQ multiplex PCR, lists solely in-frame clones and lacks some. The sample holds about 200,000 clones, about 75% seen once. Findings and limits, study-wide: Baseline-level clonality went beyond age-matched healthy donors and moved in step with circulating CD8+ T-cell counts. The study found clonality rose at ibrutinib response, then fell toward baseline at progression.

This TCR derives from a human donor with chronic lymphocytic leukemia. The source material was PBMCs, sampled after 12 months of ibrutinib treatment. V is TRBV6-1 and J is TRBJ1-2; D is unresolved. In nucleotides, the CDR3 is TGTGCCAGCACCCTCGGACGGGTTAACTATGGCTACACCTTC. Amino acids: CASTLGRVNYGYTF.